This T cell receptor (beta chain) was recovered during a study of a mutant IDH1 vaccine in newly diagnosed glioma. For this clone: Its antigen is still unknown.

Time point here: week 35, safety follow-up. What each vaccine dose contained was 300 ug of mutant IDH1 20-mer peptide, accompanied by topical imiquimod. Tumors from donors were new WHO grade 3 or 4 IDH1-mutant astrocytomas with ATRX loss. The data were produced by immunoSEQ multiplex PCR, yet TCRdb's version contains in-frame clones alone and is incomplete. This table holds about 26,000 clones, 70% to 90% found once. The sample consisted of PBMCs, taken from a glioma patient whose treatment included an IDH1 peptide vaccine. This receptor was identified in a man aged 25 to 40 with glioma.

CDR3 sequence: CASSQEPQVRAEAFF. CDR3 nucleotides: TGCGCCAGCAGCCAAGAGCCCCAGGTCCGTGCTGAAGCTTTCTTT. V gene TRBV4-3 combines with J gene TRBJ1-1; D gene ambiguous. CDR3 length: 15 amino acids. Looked up from germline, CDR1 is LGHNA and CDR2 is YSLEER. Between the trimmed V and J ends, which lost 0 bases and 6 bases, there was a span of 14 bases.